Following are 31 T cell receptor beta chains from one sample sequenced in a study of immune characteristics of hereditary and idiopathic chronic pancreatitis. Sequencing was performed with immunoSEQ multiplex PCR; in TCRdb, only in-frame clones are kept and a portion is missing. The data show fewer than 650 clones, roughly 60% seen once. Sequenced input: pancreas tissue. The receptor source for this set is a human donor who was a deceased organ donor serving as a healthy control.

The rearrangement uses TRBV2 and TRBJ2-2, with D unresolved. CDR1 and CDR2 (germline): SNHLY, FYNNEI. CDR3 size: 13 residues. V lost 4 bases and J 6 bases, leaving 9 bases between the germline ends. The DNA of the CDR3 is TGTGCCAGCAGTGGGGCTCCGGCCGGGGAGCTGTTTTTT. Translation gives CASSGAPAGELFF. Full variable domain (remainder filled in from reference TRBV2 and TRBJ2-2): EPEVTQTPSHQVTQMGQEVILRCVPISNHLYFYWYRQILGQKVEFLVSFYNNEISEKSEIFDDQFSVERPDGSNFTLKIRSTKLEDSAMYFCASSGAPAGELFFGEGSRLTVL.

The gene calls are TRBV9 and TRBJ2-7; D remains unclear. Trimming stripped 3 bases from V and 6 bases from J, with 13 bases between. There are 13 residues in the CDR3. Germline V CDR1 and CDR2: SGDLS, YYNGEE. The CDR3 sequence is CASSAMDVAEQYF. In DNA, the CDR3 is TGTGCCAGCAGCGCCATGGACGTGGCCGAGCAGTACTTC.

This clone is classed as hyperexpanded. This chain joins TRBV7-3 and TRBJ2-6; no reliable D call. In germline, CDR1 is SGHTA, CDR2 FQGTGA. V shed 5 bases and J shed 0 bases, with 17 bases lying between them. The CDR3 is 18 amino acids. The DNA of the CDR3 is TGTGCCAGCAGCCGTCGAGAGGCTGCATTCTCTGGGGCCAACGTCCTGACTTTC. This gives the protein CASSRREAAFSGANVLTF.

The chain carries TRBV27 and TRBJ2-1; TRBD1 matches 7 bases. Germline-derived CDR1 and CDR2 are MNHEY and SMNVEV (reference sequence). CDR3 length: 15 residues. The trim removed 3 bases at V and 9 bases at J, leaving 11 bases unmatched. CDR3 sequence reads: CASSFLTGRTSEQFF. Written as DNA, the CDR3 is TGTGCCAGCAGTTTTCTGACAGGGCGAACGAGTGAGCAGTTCTTC.

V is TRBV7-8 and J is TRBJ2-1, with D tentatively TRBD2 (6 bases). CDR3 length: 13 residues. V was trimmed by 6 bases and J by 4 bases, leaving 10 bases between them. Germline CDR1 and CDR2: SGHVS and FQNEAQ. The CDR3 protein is CASSPGEYNEQFF. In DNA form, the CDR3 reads TGTGCCAGCAGTCCGGGAGAGTACAATGAGCAGTTCTTC.

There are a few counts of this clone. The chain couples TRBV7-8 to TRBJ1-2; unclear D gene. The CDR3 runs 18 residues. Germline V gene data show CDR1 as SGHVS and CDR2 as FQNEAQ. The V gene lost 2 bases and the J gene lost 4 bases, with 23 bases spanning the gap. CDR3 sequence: CASSLSSLLDTTVYGYTF. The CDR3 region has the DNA TGTGCCAGCAGCTTAAGTTCTTTGCTTGACACGACGGTCTATGGCTACACCTTC.

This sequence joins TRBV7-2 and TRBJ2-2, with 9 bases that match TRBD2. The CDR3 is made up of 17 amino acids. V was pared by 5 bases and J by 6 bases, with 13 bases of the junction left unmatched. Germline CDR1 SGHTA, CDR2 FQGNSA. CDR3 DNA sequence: TGTGCCAGCAGCCCGCGCGGGGGGGGGACAGTTCCCGGGGAGCTGTTTTTT. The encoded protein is CASSPRGGGTVPGELFF. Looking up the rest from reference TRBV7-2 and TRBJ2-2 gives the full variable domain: GAGVSQSPSNKVTEKGKDVELRCDPISGHTALYWYRQSLGQGLEFLIYFQGNSAPDKSGLPSDRFSAERTGGSVSTLTIQRTQQEDSAVYLCASSPRGGGTVPGELFFGEGSRLTVL.

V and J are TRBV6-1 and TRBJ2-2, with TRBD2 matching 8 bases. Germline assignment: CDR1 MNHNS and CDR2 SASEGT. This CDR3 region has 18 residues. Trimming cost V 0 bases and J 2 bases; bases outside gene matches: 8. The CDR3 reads CASSEALAGGANTGELFF. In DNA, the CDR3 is TGTGCCAGCAGTGAAGCGCTCGCGGGGGGCGCAAACACCGGGGAGCTGTTTTTT.

CDR3 nucleotide sequence: TGTGCCAGTAGTATAGACGGGACCGGGGAGCTGTTTTTT. Encoded protein: CASSIDGTGELFF. The V and J genes are TRBV19 and TRBJ2-2; D remains unclear. The CDR3 is made up of 13 amino acids. Looked up from germline, CDR1 is LNHDA and CDR2 is SQIVND (reference sequence). Trimming removed 0 bases at V and 5 bases at J, with 4 bases between.

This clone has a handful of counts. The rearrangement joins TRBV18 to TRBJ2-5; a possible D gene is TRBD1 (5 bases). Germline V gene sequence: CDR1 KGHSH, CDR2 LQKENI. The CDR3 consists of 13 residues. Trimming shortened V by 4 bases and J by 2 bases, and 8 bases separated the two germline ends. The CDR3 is CASSRGTQETQYF. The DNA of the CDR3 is TGTGCCAGCTCACGGGGCACACAAGAGACCCAGTACTTC.

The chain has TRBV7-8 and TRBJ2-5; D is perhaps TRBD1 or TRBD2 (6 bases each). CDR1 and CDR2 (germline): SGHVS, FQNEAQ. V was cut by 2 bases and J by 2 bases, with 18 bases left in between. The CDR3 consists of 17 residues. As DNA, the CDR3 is TGTGCCAGCAGCTTACAGGGGTTGGCGGGAACTCAAGAGACCCAGTACTTC. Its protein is CASSLQGLAGTQETQYF.

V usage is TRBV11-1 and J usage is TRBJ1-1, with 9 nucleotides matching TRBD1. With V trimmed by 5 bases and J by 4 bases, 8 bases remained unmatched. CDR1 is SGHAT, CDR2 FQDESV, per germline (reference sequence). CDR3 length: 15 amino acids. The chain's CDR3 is CASSALQGASTEAFF. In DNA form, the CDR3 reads TGTGCCAGCAGCGCTCTACAGGGGGCGAGCACTGAAGCTTTCTTT.

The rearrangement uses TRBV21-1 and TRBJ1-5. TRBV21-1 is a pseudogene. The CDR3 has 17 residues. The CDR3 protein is CASRRKIATLAHQPQHF. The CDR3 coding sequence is TGTGCCAGCAGACGAAAGATAGCTACATTGGCCCATCAGCCCCAGCATTTT.

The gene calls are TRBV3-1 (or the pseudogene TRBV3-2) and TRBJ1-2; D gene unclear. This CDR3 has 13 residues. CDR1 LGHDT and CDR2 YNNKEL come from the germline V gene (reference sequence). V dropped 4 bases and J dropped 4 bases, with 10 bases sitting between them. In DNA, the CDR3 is TGTGCCAGCAGCCCCCTTGGCGCCTATGGCTACACCTTC. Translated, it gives CASSPLGAYGYTF.

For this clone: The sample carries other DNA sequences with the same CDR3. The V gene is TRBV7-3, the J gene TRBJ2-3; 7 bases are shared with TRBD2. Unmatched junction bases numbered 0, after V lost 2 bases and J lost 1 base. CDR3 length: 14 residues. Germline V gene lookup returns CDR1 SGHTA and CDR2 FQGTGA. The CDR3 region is CASSLAGGTDTQYF. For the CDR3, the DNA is TGTGCCAGCAGCTTAGCGGGGGGCACAGATACGCAGTATTTT.

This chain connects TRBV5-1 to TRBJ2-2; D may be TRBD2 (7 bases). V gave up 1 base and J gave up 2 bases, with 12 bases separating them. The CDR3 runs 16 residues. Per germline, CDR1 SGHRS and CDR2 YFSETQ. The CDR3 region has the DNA TGCGCCAGCAGCTTGTGGGGGGGCGCCAACACCGGGGAGCTGTTTTTT. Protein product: CASSLWGGANTGELFF.

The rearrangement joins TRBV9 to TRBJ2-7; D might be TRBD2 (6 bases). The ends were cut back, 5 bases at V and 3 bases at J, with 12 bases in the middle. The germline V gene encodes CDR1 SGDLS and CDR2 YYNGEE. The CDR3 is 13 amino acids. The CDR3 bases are TGTGCCAGCAGTGCTCCGGGGGACTACGAGCAGTACTTC. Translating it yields CASSAPGDYEQYF.

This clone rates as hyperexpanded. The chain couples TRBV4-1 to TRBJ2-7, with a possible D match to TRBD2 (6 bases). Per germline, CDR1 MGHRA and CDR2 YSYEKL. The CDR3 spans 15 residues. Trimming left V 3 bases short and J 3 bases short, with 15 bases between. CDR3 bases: TGCGCCAGCAGCCACCTCCGGGACTCACGCTACGAGCAGTACTTC. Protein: CASSHLRDSRYEQYF.

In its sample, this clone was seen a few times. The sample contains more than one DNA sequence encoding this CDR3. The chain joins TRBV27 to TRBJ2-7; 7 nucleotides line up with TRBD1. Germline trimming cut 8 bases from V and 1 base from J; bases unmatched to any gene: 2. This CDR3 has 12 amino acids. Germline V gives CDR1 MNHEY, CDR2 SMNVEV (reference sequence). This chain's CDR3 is CASRDSSYEQYF. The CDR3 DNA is TGTGCCAGCCGGGACAGTTCCTACGAGCAGTACTTC.

DNA of the CDR3: TGTGCCACCAGCAGAGGGGACAGGGGATCAACTAATGAAAAACTGTTTTTT. Protein: CATSRGDRGSTNEKLFF. The chain has TRBV15 and TRBJ1-4; 10 nucleotides line up with TRBD1. The CDR3 has 17 residues. Germline CDR1 LNHNV, CDR2 YYDKDF (reference sequence). V trimming: 1 base; J trimming: 0 bases; junction bases outside the gene matches: 2.

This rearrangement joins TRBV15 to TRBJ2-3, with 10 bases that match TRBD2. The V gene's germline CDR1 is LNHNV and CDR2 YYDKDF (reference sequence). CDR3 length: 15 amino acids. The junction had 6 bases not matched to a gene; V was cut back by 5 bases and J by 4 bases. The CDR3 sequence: CATSPIAGGADTQYF. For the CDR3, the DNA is TGTGCCACCAGCCCCATAGCGGGAGGTGCAGATACGCAGTATTTT.

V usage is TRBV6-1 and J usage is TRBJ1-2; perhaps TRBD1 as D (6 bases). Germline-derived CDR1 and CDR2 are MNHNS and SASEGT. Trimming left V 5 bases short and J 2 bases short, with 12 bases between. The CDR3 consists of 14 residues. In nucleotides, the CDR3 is TGTGCCAGCAGTCAAGGGGGGCGGAACTATGGCTACACCTTC. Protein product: CASSQGGRNYGYTF.

As DNA, the CDR3 is TGTGCCAGCAGGCAAGGGACTAGCGGGTTAAACAATGAGCAGTTCTTC. Translated: CASRQGTSGLNNEQFF. V and J are TRBV2 and TRBJ2-1, with TRBD2 matching over 12 bases. Germline V gene lookup returns CDR1 SNHLY and CDR2 FYNNEI. CDR3 length: 16 amino acids. After removal of 6 bases from V and 5 bases from J, the junction contained 8 bases not matched to a gene.

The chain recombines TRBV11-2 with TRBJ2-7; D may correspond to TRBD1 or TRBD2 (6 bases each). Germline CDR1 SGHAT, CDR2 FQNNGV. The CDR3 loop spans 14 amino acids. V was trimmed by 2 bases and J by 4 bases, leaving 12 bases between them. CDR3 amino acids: CASSLIPGAYEQYF. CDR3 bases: TGTGCCAGCAGCTTAATCCCGGGGGCTTACGAGCAGTACTTC.

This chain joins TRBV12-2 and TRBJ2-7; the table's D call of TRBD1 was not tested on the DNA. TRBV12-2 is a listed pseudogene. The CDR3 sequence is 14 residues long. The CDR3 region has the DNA TGTGCAAGTCGCTTAGCGCCGGACAGTCCTGAGCAGTACTTC. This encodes CASRLAPDSPEQYF.

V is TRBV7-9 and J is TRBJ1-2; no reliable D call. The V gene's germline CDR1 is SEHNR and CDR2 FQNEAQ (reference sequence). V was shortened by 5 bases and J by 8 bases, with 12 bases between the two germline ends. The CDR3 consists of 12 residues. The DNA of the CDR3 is TGTGCCAGCAGCCAATATGAGGAGGGCTACACCTTC. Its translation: CASSQYEEGYTF.

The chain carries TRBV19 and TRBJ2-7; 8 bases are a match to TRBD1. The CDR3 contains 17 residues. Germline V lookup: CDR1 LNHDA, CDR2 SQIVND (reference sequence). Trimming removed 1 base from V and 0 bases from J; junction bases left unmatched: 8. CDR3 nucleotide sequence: TGTGCCAGTAGTATAGTGGGGACGGGACAGGACTCCTACGAGCAGTACTTC. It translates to CASSIVGTGQDSYEQYF.

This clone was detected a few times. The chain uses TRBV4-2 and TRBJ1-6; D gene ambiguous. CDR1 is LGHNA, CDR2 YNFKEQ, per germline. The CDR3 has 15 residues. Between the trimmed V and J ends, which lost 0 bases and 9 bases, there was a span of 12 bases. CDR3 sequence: CASSQDKGSVSPLHF. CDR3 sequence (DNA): TGTGCCAGCAGCCAAGATAAGGGCTCTGTTTCACCCCTCCACTTT.

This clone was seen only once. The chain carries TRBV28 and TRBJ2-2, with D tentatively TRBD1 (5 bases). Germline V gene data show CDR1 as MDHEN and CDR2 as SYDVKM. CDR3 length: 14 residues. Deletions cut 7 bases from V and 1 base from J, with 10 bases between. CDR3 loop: CASIRQGNTGELFF. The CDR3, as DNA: TGTGCCAGCATTCGGCAGGGGAACACCGGGGAGCTGTTTTTT. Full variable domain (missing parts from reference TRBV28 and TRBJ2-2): DVKVTQSSRYLVKRTGEKVFLECVQDMDHENMFWYRQDPGLGLRLIYFSYDVKMKEKGDIPEGYSVSREKKERFSLILESASTNQTSMYLCASIRQGNTGELFFGEGSRLTVL.

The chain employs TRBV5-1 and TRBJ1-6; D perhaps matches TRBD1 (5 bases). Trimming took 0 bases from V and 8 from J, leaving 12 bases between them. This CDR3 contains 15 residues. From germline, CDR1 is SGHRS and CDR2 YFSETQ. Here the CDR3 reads CASSLDGGTHSPLHF. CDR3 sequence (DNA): TGCGCCAGCAGCTTGGATGGCGGGACTCATTCACCCCTCCACTTT.

The CDR3 DNA is TGTGCCAGCAGCCTCTGGACAGGGAGTGCGGATGAGCAGTTCTTC. The encoded protein is CASSLWTGSADEQFF. The J gene is TRBJ2-1, the V gene TRBV3-1 (or the pseudogene TRBV3-2), with TRBD1 identical over 8 bases. Looked up from germline, CDR1 is LGHDT and CDR2 is YNNKEL (reference sequence). This CDR3 comprises 15 residues. Germline trimming cut 4 bases from V and 8 bases from J; bases unmatched to any gene: 10.